This entry lists 8 T cell receptor beta chains sequenced from one sample in a study of T cells in severe cutaneous drug reactions. Bulk and single-cell libraries used iRepertoire multiplex PCR with TCR subtype-specific primers. With the multiplex PCR reads reprocessed, TCRdb shows one record per CDR3 protein and no DNA. The table gives approximately 5,500 distinct CDR3 sequences; the top ten clones make up over 15% of it. The donors had carbamazepine-induced Stevens-Johnson syndrome or toxic epidermal necrolysis. The sequenced sample was PBMCs. The receptors were gathered from a human donor with a severe cutaneous adverse drug reaction.

The rearrangement joins TRBV11-2 to TRBJ2-1; there is no DNA to check the TCRdb D call of TRBD1. The V gene's germline CDR1 is SGHAT and CDR2 FQNNGV. The CDR3 covers 20 residues. This CDR3 is CASTRTGGARGLAVLNEQFF.

The chain combines TRBV2 with TRBJ2-2; TCRdb outputs TRBD1, but without DNA this stays unchecked. Germline V CDR1 and CDR2: SNHLY, FYNNEI. The CDR3 sequence is 14 residues long. CDR3: CATATGANTGELFF. Full variable domain (outside the CDR3, taken from reference TRBV2 and TRBJ2-2): EPEVTQTPSHQVTQMGQEVILRCVPISNHLYFYWYRQILGQKVEFLVSFYNNEISEKSEIFDDQFSVERPDGSNFTLKIRSTKLEDSAMYFCATATGANTGELFFGEGSRLTVL.

The chain uses TRBV20-1 and TRBJ2-1; checking the TCRdb D call of TRBD1 is not possible without DNA. The CDR3 extends over 14 amino acids. Germline V gives CDR1 DFQATT, CDR2 SNEGSKA (reference sequence). The CDR3 loop reads CSALGQVGVNEQFF.

The CDR3 is CASGLVVGLNTGELFF. The chain combines TRBV12-5 with TRBJ2-2. Germline CDR1 LGHNT, CDR2 FRNRAP. This CDR3 is 16 amino acids long.

The chain is built from TRBV29-1 and TRBJ2-1; TCRdb designates TRBD2, a call that cannot be tested without DNA. CDR1 is SQVTM, CDR2 ANQGSEA, per germline. This CDR3 has 13 amino acids. The CDR3 reads CSVAGGPRNEQFF.

Its frequency marks this clonotype as medium-sized. V gene TRBV12-3 or TRBV12-4 combines with J gene TRBJ2-1; TCRdb selects TRBD1, and the lack of DNA leaves this call unchecked. CDR3 length: 12 amino acids. The CDR3 is CASSFSGRGMFF.

Measured by frequency, this clonotype is medium-sized. The CDR3 is CASTRDPSSTEAFF. The chain carries TRBV28 and TRBJ1-1; no DNA is available, so the TRBD1 call from TCRdb remains unchecked. Germline-derived CDR1 and CDR2 are MDHEN and SYDVKM. The CDR3 runs to 14 residues.

By frequency, this clonotype registers medium-sized. CDR3 sequence reads: CASSLILLAGKDNEQFF. The chain joins TRBV28 to TRBJ2-1; TCRdb's assignment of TRBD2 cannot be checked, as there is no DNA. Germline loops: CDR1 MDHEN, CDR2 SYDVKM. The CDR3 sequence is 17 residues long.